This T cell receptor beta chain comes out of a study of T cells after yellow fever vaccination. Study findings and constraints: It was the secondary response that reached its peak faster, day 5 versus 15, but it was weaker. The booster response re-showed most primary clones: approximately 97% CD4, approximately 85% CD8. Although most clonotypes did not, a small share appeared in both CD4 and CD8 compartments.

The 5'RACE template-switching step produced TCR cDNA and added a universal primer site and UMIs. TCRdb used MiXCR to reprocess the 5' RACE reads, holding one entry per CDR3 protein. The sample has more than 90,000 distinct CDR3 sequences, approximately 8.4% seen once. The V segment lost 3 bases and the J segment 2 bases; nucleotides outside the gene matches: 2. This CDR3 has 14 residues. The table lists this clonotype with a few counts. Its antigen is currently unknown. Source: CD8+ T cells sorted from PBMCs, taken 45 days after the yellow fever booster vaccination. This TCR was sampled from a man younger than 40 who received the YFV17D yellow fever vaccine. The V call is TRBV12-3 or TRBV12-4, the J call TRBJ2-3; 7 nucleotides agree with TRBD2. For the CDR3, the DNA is TGTGCCAGCAGTTTGGGGGGGGACACAGATACGCAGTATTTT. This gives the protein CASSLGGDTDTQYF.